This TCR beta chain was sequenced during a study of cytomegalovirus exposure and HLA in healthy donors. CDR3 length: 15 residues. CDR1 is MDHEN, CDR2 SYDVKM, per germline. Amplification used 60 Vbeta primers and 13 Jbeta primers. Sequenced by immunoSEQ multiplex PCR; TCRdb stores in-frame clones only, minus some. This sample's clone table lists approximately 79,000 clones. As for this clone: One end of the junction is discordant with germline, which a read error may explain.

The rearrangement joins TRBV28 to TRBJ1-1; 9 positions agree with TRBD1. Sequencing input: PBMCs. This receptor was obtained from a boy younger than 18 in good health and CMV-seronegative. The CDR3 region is CASSLTGGANTEDFF. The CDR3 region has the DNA TGTGCCAGCAGTCTCACAGGGGGCGCGAACACTGAAGATTTCTTT.